These T cell receptor beta chains were read from a single sample in a study of T cells in localized non-small cell lung cancer. This table comes from immunoSEQ multiplex PCR, and its TCRdb copy is limited to in-frame clones, with some not included. The repertoire has about 16,000 clones, about 80% of them found once; the top ten carry 30%. The sample here was peripheral blood, taken before any cancer treatment. These receptors were obtained from an older male donor with stage I lung adenocarcinoma. Both conserved end residues are part of each CDR3. Each record gives: V gene, J gene, CDR3 protein.

TRBV10-3,TRBJ2-3,CAISEGDRGSGTDTQYF
TRBV19,TRBJ2-5,CASRLAGETQYF
TRBV9,TRBJ1-2,CASSETGLTNYGYTF
TRBV6-5,TRBJ2-7,CASSYSSSSYEQYF
TRBV7-8,TRBJ1-1,CASSPSQGFSTEAFF
TRBV30,TRBJ1-2,CAGIGGDYGYTF
TRBV11-3,TRBJ1-1,CASSSSPAETEAFF
TRBV7-9,TRBJ2-7,CASSSGLYEQYF
TRBV29-1,TRBJ2-5,CSVESGIRETQYF
TRBV7-3,TRBJ2-1,CASSPVGLSSYNEQFF
TRBV9,TRBJ2-3,CASSATQERESPDTQYF
TRBV7-2,TRBJ2-2,CASSPERTGLGELFF
TRBV19,TRBJ2-1,CASGMGGEQFF
TRBV27,TRBJ1-4,CASSPQGYNEKLFF
TRBV27,TRBJ2-3,CASSLDPYSTDTQYF
TRBV6-5,TRBJ2-7,CASSYSGQIIAYEQYF
TRBV9,TRBJ1-5,CASSEDGTGIWPQHF
TRBV6-5,TRBJ1-1,CASSSPGTGATEAFF
TRBV4-1,TRBJ1-2,CASSQSGASNYGYTF
TRBV21-1,TRBJ2-1,CASSKESGGFYNEQFF
TRBV10-3,TRBJ1-3,CAISQGNTIYF
TRBV27,TRBJ1-6,CASSRDRGNSPLHF
TRBV18,TRBJ1-3,CASSLGQGSGNTIYF
TRBV7-6,TRBJ2-5,CASSLGRPGGQETQYF
TRBV27,TRBJ1-1,CASSSPGHNTEAFF
TRBV7-2,TRBJ1-2,CASSLDRGGYGYTF
TRBV5-5,TRBJ2-5,CASRGQGLETQYF
TRBV5-1,TRBJ2-1,CASSLGASGRNEQFF
TRBV18,TRBJ1-1,CASSPDMMNTEAFF
TRBV18,TRBJ2-3,CASSPLLDTDTQYF
TRBV6-6,TRBJ2-1,CASSSQGSDEQFF
TRBV5-1,TRBJ2-1,CASSLGLLPGPGPNEQFF
TRBV29-1,TRBJ2-5,CSVKNQDRGSFQETQYF
TRBV2,TRBJ1-1,CASSEGGGQLEAFF
TRBV6-5,TRBJ2-3,CASKSGLRGSDTQYF
TRBV30,TRBJ1-2,CAWTTGFDGYTF
TRBV6-1,TRBJ1-1,CASSEARGQGAGENTEAFF
TRBV30,TRBJ1-1,CAWSATRGAFF
TRBV9,TRBJ2-5,CASSVADGRLQETQYF
TRBV27,TRBJ2-5,CASSLLSSSQETQYF
TRBV9,TRBJ2-5,CASSVGTSPRETQYF
TRBV2,TRBJ1-1,CASTEGATVRPEAFF
TRBV28,TRBJ1-1,CASSSGDRHTEAFF
TRBV19,TRBJ2-1,CASSIPGLAGGPEQFF
TRBV11-2,TRBJ2-3,CASSSIPTDTQYF
TRBV18,TRBJ1-2,CASSLHSTGNYGYTF
TRBV5-1,TRBJ2-3,CASSPGQGEDTQYF
TRBV7-2,TRBJ1-3,CASSQPPSDTIYF
TRBV7-8,TRBJ2-7,CASSLRRASYEQYF
TRBV6-1,TRBJ2-7,CASSQGQRDEQYF
TRBV6-5,TRBJ1-1,CASSSGGSRTEAFF
TRBV2,TRBJ2-1,CASSQTDEQFF
TRBV6-5,TRBJ1-4,CASSYTTGTNEKLFF
TRBV7-3,TRBJ2-2,CASSHGLAGGNTGELFF
TRBV10-3,TRBJ1-1,CAINRGEMGTEAFF
TRBV14,TRBJ2-1,CASSQAGRNNEQFF
TRBV11-3,TRBJ2-3,CASSLTRTSGVGDTQYF
TRBV7-9,TRBJ1-1,CASSPVNPGGGTEAFF
TRBV11-3,TRBJ2-2,CASSLNNRVTGELFF
TRBV7-9,TRBJ2-7,CASSLASDSWTEQYF